The 9 T cell receptor beta chains in this list originate from one sample, sequenced in a study of blood T cell repertoires in COVID-19. TCRdb's copy holds only in-frame clones and misses some; the assay was immunoSEQ multiplex PCR. Of 200,000 or so clones in the sample, around 82% were seen once. Material for sequencing was PBMCs or T cells enriched from blood (not recorded which). The receptor source for this set is a middle-aged woman with acute COVID-19.

The chain joins TRBV2 to TRBJ2-2; no clear D. With 7 bases removed from V and 5 bases from J, the gap between germline ends came to 14 bases. This CDR3 contains 14 residues. The germline V gene has CDR1 SNHLY and CDR2 FYNNEI. CDR3 sequence (DNA): TGTGCCAGCATCGACAACAAGCTAACCGGGGAGCTGTTTTTT. Its protein is CASIDNKLTGELFF.

V and J are TRBV23-1 and TRBJ1-2; D is perhaps TRBD1 (5 bases). TRBV23-1 carries the ORF label, with uncertain function. Trimming removed 3 bases from V and 0 bases from J, with 17 bases in between. This CDR3 contains 17 residues. The CDR3 loop is CASSHSWGVEANYGYTF. The CDR3 DNA is TGCGCCAGCAGTCATTCGTGGGGGGTTGAAGCTAACTATGGCTACACCTTC.

Written as DNA, the CDR3 is TGCGCCAGCAGCTTCGGCTCGGCAGGGAACACTGAAGCTTTCTTT. This translates into CASSFGSAGNTEAFF. The J gene is TRBJ1-1, the V gene TRBV5-1; D remains ambiguous. Between the trimmed V and J ends, which lost 2 bases and 1 base, there was a span of 12 bases. The CDR3 contains 15 residues. The germline V gene encodes CDR1 SGHRS and CDR2 YFSETQ.

The V and J genes are TRBV27 and TRBJ1-2; D is perhaps TRBD1 (6 bases). Germline V CDR1 and CDR2: MNHEY, SMNVEV (reference sequence). V was cut by 2 bases and J by 8 bases, with 21 bases left in between. The CDR3 is 16 amino acids. CDR3 DNA sequence: TGTGCCAGCAGTTTAATTGGGGGTCAGGGGACTAGAGGCTACACCTTC. Its protein product is CASSLIGGQGTRGYTF.

This chain joins TRBV28 and TRBJ2-2; D ambiguous. There are 13 residues in the CDR3. V was shortened by 9 bases and J by 1 base, with 9 bases between the two germline ends. Per the germline V gene, CDR1 is MDHEN and CDR2 is SYDVKM. The CDR3 loop is CASQTGNTGELFF. In DNA form, the CDR3 reads TGTGCCAGTCAGACGGGGAACACCGGGGAGCTGTTTTTT.

This clone was found a few times. The chain has TRBV28 and TRBJ2-5; TRBD1 is a possible D gene (5 bases). V was shortened by 3 bases and J by 1 base, with 9 bases between the two germline ends. The CDR3 runs 14 residues. CDR1 MDHEN and CDR2 SYDVKM come from the germline V gene. The CDR3 bases are TGTGCCAGCAGTTTTCGACAGATCCAAGAGACCCAGTACTTC. The encoded protein is CASSFRQIQETQYF.

This chain joins TRBV18 and TRBJ2-1, with 7 bases identical to TRBD2. Germline values: CDR1 KGHSH, CDR2 LQKENI. CDR3 length: 14 amino acids. V dropped 2 bases and J dropped 6; count of bases not matched to a gene: 4. The CDR3 DNA follows: TGTGCCAGCTCACCAACAGCGGGAACCAATGAGCAGTTCTTC. Protein: CASSPTAGTNEQFF.

In this sample, this clone turned up once. This chain joins TRBV28 and TRBJ2-4; 8 bases are a match to TRBD1. The CDR3 is 17 residues long. CDR1 and CDR2 (germline): MDHEN, SYDVKM. After removal of 6 bases from V and 0 bases from J, the junction contained 10 bases not matched to a gene. The CDR3 bases are TGTGCCAGCAGGCCGAACGGACAGGGTGAAGCCAAAAACATTCAGTACTTC. Its translation is CASRPNGQGEAKNIQYF.

This clone was detected once. The chain couples TRBV23-1 to TRBJ2-7, with TRBD1 matching over 8 bases. TRBV23-1 is recorded as an ORF, its role being uncertain. This CDR3 comprises 13 residues. Losses at the gene ends were 9 bases for V and 4 bases for J; bases not matched to a gene: 8. CDR3 residues: CARLNRQGYEQYF. In nucleotides, the CDR3 is TGCGCCAGACTTAACCGACAGGGGTACGAGCAGTACTTC.